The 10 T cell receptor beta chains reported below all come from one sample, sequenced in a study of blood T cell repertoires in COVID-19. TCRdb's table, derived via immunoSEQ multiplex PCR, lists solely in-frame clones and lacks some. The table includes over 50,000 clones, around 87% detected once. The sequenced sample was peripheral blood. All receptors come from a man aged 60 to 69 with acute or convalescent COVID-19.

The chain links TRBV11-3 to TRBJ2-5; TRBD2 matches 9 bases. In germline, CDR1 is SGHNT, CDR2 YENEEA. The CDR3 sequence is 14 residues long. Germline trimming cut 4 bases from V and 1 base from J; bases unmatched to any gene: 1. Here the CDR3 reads CASSSTSGQETQYF. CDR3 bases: TGTGCCAGCAGCTCGACTAGCGGCCAAGAGACCCAGTACTTC.

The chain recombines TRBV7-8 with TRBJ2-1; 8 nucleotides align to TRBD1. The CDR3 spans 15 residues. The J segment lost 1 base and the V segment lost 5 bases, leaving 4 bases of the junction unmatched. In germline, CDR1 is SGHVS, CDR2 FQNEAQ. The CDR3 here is CASSTDRGSYNEQFF. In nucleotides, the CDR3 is TGTGCCAGCAGCACAGACAGGGGATCCTACAATGAGCAGTTCTTC.

CDR3 region: CASSRTTEFSGNTIYF. The CDR3 nucleotides are TGTGCCAGCAGTCGTACCACAGAGTTCTCTGGAAACACCATATATTTT. The V gene is TRBV28, the J gene TRBJ1-3; D not resolved. The CDR3 totals 16 residues. V dropped 5 bases and J dropped 0 bases, with 14 bases sitting between them. Germline values: CDR1 MDHEN, CDR2 SYDVKM.

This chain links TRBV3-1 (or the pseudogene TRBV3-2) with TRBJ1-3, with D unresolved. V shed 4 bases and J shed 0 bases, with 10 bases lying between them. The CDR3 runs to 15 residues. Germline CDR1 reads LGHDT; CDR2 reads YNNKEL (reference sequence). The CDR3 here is CASSLAGNSGNTIYF. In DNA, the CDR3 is TGTGCCAGCAGCCTTGCCGGGAACTCTGGAAACACCATATATTTT.

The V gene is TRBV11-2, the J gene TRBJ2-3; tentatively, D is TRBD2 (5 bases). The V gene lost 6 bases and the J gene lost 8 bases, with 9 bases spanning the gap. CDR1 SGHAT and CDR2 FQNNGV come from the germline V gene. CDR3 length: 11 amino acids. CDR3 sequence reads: CASSLSGTQYF. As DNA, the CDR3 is TGTGCCAGCAGTCTCAGCGGTACGCAGTATTTT.

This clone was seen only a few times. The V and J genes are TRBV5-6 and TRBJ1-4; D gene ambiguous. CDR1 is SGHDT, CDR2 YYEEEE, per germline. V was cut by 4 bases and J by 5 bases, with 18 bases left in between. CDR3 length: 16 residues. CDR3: CASSLGAALRNEKLFF. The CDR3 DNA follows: TGTGCCAGCAGCCTGGGTGCAGCACTAAGAAATGAAAAACTGTTTTTT.

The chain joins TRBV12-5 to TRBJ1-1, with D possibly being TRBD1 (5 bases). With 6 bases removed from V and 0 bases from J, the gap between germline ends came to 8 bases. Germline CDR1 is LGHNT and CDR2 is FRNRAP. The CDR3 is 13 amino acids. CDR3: CASGRGMNTEAFF. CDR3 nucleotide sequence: TGTGCTAGTGGGCGGGGGATGAACACTGAAGCTTTCTTT. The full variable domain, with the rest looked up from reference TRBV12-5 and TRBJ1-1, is DARVTQTPRHKVTEMGQEVTMRCQPILGHNTVFWYRQTMMQGLELLAYFRNRAPLDDSGMPKDRFSAEMPDATLATLKIQPSEPRDSAVYFCASGRGMNTEAFFGQGTRLTVV.

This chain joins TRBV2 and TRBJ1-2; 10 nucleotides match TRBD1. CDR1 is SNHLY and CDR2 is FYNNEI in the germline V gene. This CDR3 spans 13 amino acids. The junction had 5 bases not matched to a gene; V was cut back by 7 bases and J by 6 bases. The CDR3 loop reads CASKRTGGDGYTF. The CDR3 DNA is TGTGCCAGCAAACGGACAGGGGGTGATGGCTACACCTTC.

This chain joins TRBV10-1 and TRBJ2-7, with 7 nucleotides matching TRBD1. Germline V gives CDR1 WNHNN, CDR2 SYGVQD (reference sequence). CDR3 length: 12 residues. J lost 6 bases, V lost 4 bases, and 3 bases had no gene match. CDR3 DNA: TGCGCCAGCAGTGGACAGGGTGGCGAGCAGTACTTC. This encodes CASSGQGGEQYF.

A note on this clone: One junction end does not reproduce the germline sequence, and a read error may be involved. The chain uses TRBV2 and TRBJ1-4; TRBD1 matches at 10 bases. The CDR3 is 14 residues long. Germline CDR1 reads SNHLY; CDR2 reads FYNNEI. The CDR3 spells CASSTGTGDPRSVF. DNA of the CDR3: TGTGCCAGCAGTACCGGGACAGGGGACCCACGGTCGGTTTTT.